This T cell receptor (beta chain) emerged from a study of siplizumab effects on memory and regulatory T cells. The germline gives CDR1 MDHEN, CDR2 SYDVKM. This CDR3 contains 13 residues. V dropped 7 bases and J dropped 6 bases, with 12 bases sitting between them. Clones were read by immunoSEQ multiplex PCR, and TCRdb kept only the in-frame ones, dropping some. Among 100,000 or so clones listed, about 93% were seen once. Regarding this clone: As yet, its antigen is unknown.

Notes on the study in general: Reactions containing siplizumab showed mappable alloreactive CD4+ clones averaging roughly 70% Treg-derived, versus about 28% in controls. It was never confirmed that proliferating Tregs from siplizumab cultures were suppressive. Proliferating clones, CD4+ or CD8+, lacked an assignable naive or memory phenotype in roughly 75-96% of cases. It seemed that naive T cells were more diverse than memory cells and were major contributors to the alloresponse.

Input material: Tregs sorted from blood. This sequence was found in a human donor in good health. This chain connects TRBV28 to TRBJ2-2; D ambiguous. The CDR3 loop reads CASKQAWAGELFF. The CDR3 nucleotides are TGTGCCAGCAAACAAGCGTGGGCCGGGGAGCTGTTTTTT.